This T cell receptor beta chain was obtained from a study of T-cell memory formation after mild COVID-19. Overall study: Largely donor-specific sequence clusters came from two donors.

TCRdb recomputed calls from the 5' RACE reads with MiXCR, one row per CDR3 protein. The table records 210,000 or so distinct CDR3 sequences, 27% of them present only once. This clonotype was counted only a few times. This CDR3 spans 17 amino acids. Specimen: PBMCs or a T cell subset sorted from them (not recorded which). The clonotype originates from an adult woman who had mild COVID-19 (a few samples of this study predate the infection). Cell type and time point are not known. The chain joins TRBV21-1 to TRBJ1-5; the table calls TRBD1, which could not be checked here. TRBV21-1 is labeled a pseudogene. The CDR3: CASSKNWVGQRNQPQHF. The CDR3 bases are TGTGCCAGCAGCAAAAATTGGGTCGGACAGAGGAATCAGCCCCAGCATTTT.